The clone carrying this T cell receptor beta chain occurred many times. The antigen remains undetermined. This sample is drawn from a study of T cell repertoires in cytomegalovirus infection. As for the study in general: Public signatures in TCR beta pointed to CMV infection and matching HLA type. Study findings and constraints: HLA-C-restricted CMV-specific TCR beta clonotypes prevailed in the ex vivo response. Cumulative public TCR beta family frequency identified carriers of CMV plus the relevant HLA.

TCRdb re-derived calls from the reads in MiXCR, one entry per CDR3 protein. The table has approximately 71,000 distinct CDR3 sequences, 4% seen once. CDR3 length: 15 amino acids. The V gene's germline CDR1 is SGHVS and CDR2 FQNEAQ. Trimming removed 5 bases from V and 5 bases from J; junction bases left unmatched: 10. This sequence originates from a human donor in good health (CMV status not recorded). Some clones in this sample may be carry-over from other donors' samples. Sequenced sample: PBMCs. The chain has TRBV7-8 and TRBJ1-1, with 8 bases identical to TRBD1. CDR3 coding DNA: TGTGCCAGCAGCATTCGACAGGGGCCACGGACTGAAGCTTTCTTT. It codes for CASSIRQGPRTEAFF.